The T cell receptor (beta chain) under discussion was sequenced for a study of vaccination and CD4 T cells after COVID-19. Study-level background: Across the group, participants received two doses of either BNT162b2 or mRNA-1273 vaccine.

Remarks on this clonotype: The antigen is unknown.

The CDR3 spans 14 residues. Germline V gene data show CDR1 as ENHRY and CDR2 as SYGVKD. V was clipped by 4 bases and J by 2 bases, with 9 bases between them. Sample treatment: approximately 11-day PBMC culture with coronavirus spike peptide pools or control peptides (ViraFEST assay). An Oncomine TCR Beta short-read assay was used to sequence the DNA from cultured CD4+ T cells. TCRdb reanalysed the PCR reads using MiXCR and keeps one entry per CDR3 protein. The table has 13,000 to 15,000 distinct CDR3 sequences, about 46% seen once; the top ten hold 14% to 15%. The clonotype was recovered from a human donor who had recovered from COVID-19. The genes are TRBV10-3 and TRBJ1-5, with a tentative D call TRBD1 (6 bases). Material for sequencing was CD4+ T cells from blood, cultured in vitro. The CDR3 reads CAISAQGGNQPQHF. In nucleotides, the CDR3 is TGTGCCATCAGTGCACAGGGAGGCAATCAGCCCCAGCATTTT.